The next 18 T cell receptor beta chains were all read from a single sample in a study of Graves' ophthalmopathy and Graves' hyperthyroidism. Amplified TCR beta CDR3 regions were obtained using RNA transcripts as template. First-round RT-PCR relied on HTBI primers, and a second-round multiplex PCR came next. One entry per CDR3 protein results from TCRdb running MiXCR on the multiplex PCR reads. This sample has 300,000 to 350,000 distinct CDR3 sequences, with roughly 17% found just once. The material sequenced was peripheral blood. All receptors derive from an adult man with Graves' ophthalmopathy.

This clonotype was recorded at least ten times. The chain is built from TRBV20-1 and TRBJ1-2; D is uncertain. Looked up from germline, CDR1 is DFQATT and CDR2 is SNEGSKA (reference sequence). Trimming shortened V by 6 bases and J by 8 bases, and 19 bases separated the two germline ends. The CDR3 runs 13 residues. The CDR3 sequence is CSAERFGELGYTF. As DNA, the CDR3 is TGCAGTGCGGAACGGTTCGGGGAGCTAGGCTACACCTTC.

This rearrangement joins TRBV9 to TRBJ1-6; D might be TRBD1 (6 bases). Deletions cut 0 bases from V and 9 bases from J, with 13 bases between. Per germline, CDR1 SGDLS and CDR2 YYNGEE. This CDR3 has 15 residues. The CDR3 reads CASSVATQGFSPLHF. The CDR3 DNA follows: TGTGCCAGCAGCGTAGCTACACAGGGTTTTTCACCCCTCCACTTT. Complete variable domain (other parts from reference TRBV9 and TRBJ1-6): DSGVTQTPKHLITATGQRVTLRCSPRSGDLSVYWYQQSLDQGLQFLIQYYNGEERAKGNILERFSAQQFPDLHSELNLSSLELGDSALYFCASSVATQGFSPLHFGNGTRLTVT.

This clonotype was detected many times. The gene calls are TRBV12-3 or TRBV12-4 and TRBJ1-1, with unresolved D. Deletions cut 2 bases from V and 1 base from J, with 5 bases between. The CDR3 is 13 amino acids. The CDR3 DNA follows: TGTGCCAGCAGTTTACTACGGAACACTGAAGCTTTCTTT. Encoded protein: CASSLLRNTEAFF.

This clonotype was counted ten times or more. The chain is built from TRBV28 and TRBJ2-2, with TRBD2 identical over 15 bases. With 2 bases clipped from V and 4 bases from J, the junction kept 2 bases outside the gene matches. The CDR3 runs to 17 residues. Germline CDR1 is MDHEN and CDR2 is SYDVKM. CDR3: CASSLGLAGGLTGELFF. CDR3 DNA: TGTGCCAGCAGTTTAGGACTAGCGGGAGGGCTCACCGGGGAGCTGTTTTTT.

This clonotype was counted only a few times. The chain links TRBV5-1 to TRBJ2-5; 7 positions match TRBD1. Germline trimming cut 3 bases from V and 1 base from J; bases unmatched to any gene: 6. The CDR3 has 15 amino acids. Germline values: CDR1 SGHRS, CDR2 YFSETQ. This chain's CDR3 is CASSSGQRFQETQYF. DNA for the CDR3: TGCGCCAGCAGCTCGGGACAGCGTTTCCAAGAGACCCAGTACTTC.

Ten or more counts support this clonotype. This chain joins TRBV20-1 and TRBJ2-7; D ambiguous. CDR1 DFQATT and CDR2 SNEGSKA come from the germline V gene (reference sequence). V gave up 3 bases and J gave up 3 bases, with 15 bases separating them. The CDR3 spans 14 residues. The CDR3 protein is CSASTPPALYEQYF. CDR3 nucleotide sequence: TGCAGTGCTAGCACTCCGCCCGCCCTCTACGAGCAGTACTTC.

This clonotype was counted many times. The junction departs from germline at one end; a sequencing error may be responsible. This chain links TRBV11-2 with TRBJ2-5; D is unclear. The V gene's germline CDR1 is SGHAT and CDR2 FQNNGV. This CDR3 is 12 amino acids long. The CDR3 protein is CASSANQETQYF. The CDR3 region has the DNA TGTGCCAGCAGCGCTAACCAGGAGACCCAGTACTTC.

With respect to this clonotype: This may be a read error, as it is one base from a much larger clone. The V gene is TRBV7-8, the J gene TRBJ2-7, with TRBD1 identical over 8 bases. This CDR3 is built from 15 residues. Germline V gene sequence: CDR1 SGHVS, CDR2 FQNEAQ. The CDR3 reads CVSSLSRGPSYEQYF. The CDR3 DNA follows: TGTGTCAGCAGCCTAAGCAGGGGGCCTTCGTACGAGCAGTACTTC.

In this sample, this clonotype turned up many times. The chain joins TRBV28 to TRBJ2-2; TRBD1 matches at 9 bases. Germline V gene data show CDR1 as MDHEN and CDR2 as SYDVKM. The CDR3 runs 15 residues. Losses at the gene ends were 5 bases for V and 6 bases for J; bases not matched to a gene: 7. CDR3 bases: TGTGCCAGCAGTCTAAACAGGGGGCCGGCCGGGGAGCTGTTTTTT. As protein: CASSLNRGPAGELFF. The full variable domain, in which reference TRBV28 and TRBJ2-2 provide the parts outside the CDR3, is DVKVTQSSRYLVKRTGEKVFLECVQDMDHENMFWYRQDPGLGLRLIYFSYDVKMKEKGDIPEGYSVSREKKERFSLILESASTNQTSMYLCASSLNRGPAGELFFGEGSRLTVL.

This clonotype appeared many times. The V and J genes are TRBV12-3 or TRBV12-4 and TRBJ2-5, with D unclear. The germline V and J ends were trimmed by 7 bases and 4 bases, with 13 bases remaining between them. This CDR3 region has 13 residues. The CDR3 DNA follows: TGTGCCAGCACCCCGACGGTCCGAGAGACCCAGTACTTC. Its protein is CASTPTVRETQYF.

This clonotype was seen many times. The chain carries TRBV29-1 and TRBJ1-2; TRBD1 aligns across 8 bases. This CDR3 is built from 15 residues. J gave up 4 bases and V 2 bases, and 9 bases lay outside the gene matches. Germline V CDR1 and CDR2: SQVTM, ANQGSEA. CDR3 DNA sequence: TGCAGCGTTGAATGGGCAGGGGGCAGGGGCTATGGCTACACCTTC. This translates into CSVEWAGGRGYGYTF.

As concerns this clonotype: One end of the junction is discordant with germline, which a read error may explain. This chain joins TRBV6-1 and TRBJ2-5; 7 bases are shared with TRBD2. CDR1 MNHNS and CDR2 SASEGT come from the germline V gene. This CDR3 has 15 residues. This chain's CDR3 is CASSEAAGDQETQYF. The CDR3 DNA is TGTGCCAGCAGTGAAGCGGCGGGGGACCAGGAGACCCAGTACTTC.

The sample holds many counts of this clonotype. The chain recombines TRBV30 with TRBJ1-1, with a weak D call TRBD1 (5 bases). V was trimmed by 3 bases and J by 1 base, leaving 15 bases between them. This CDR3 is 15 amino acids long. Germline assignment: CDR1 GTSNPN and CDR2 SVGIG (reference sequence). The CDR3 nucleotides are TGTGCCTGGAGCCCGGGACCGATGCCGAACACTGAAGCTTTCTTT. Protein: CAWSPGPMPNTEAFF.

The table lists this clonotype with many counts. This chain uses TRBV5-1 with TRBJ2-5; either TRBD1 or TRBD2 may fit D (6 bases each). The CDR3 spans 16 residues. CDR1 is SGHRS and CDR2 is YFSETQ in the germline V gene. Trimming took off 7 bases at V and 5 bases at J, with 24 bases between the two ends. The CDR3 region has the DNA TGCGCCAGCGCCCTACTTCCCGGGGGCGCAGGGGAGACCCAGTACTTC. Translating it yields CASALLPGGAGETQYF.

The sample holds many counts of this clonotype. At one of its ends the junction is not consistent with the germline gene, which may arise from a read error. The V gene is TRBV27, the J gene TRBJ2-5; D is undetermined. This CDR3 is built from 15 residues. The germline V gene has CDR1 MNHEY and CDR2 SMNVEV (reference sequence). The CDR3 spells CASRLFNIPQETQYF. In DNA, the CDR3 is TGTGCCAGCAGATTATTCAACATACCCCAAGAGACCCAGTACTTC.

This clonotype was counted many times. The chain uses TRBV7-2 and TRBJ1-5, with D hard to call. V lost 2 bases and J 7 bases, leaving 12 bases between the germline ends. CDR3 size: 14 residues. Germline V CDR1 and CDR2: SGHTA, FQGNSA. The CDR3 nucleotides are TGTGCCAGCAGCTTAAGTAGGGCGGGACAGCCCCAGCATTTT. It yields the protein CASSLSRAGQPQHF.

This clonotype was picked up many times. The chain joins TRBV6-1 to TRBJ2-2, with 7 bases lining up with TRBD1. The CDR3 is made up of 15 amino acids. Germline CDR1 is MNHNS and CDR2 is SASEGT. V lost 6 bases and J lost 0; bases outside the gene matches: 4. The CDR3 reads CASRPGQANTGELFF. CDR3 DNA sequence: TGTGCCAGCAGGCCCGGACAGGCGAACACCGGGGAGCTGTTTTTT.

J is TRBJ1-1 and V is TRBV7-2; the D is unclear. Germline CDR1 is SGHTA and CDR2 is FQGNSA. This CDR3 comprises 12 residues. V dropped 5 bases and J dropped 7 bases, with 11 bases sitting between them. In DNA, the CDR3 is TGTGCCAGCAGCCCCGAGCGGATTGAAGCTTTCTTT. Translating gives CASSPERIEAFF.